This TCR beta chain stems from a study of T cells in Graves' hyperthyroidism and ophthalmopathy. Study summary: Once the initial diagnosis was made, peripheral blood was obtained before any treatment.

RNA transcripts yielded amplified TCR beta CDR3 regions. HTBI primers were employed in a first-round RT-PCR of the TCR CDR3. TCRdb re-called the multiplex PCR reads through MiXCR, storing one row per CDR3 protein. The sample lists hundreds of thousands of distinct CDR3 sequences; 20% were seen once. Germline CDR1 and CDR2: DFQATT and SNEGSKA (reference sequence). This CDR3 is built from 14 residues. The trim removed 5 bases at V and 6 bases at J, leaving 9 bases unmatched. Inclusion characteristics of ophthalmopathy patients comprised a Clinical Activity Score of at least 3, a NOSPECS grade of at least 4, and duration under 3 months.

The sample comprised blood. This rearrangement joins TRBV20-1 to TRBJ2-3, with 9 bases that match TRBD2. The source is a man between 35 and 55 years old with Graves' ophthalmopathy. The CDR3 region has the DNA TGCAGTGCTCGGAGGGCGGGGGGGAAGGATACGCAGTATTTT. Amino acids: CSARRAGGKDTQYF.